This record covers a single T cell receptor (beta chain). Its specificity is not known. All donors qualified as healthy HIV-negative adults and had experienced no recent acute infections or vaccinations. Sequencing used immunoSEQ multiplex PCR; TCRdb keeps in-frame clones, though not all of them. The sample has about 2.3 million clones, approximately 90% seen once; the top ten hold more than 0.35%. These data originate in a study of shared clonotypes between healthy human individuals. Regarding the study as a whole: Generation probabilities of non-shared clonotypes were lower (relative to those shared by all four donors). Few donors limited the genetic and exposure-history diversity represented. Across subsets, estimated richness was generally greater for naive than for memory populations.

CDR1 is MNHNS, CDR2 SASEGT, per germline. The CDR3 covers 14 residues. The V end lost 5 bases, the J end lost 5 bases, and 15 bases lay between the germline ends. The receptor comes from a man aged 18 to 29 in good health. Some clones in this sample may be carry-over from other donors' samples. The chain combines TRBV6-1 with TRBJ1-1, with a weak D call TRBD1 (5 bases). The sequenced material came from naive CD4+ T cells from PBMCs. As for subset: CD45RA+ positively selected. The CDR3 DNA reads TGTGCCAGCAGTAACCGGGACCGGGGAACTGAAGCTTTCTTT. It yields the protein CASSNRDRGTEAFF.